A selection of T cell receptor beta chains follows, all from one sample in a study of cytomegalovirus exposure and HLA in healthy donors. Measured with immunoSEQ multiplex PCR; TCRdb has only the in-frame clones, and not every one. The profile covers under 70,000 clones, with about two thirds appearing a single time and less than 20% taken by the ten largest. Sequenced material: PBMCs. These receptors came from a woman aged 55-75 years in good health and CMV-seropositive. Both conserved end residues are part of each CDR3. A D gene is named only where the DNA matches it firmly. Size is stated for part of the rows, as once, few or many counts, or as a class when the clone is expanded.

>TRBV15|TRBJ1-4|TRBD1|13|.
TGTGCCACCAGCAGGACAGGGGTTGAAAAACTGTTTTTT
CATSRTGVEKLFF
>TRBV6-5|TRBJ1-1|.|13|.
TGTGCCAGCAGTTACGCGAGGGAGACTGAAGCTTTCTTT
CASSYARETEAFF
>TRBV18|TRBJ2-3|TRBD2|17|few
TGTGCCAGCTCACCAAAGGCTAGCGGGGGGACCACAGATACGCAGTATTTT
CASSPKASGGTTDTQYF
>TRBV27|TRBJ2-7|TRBD2|15|.
TGTGCCAGCAGTTCAACAGCGGGGGGACTCTACGAGCAGTACTTC
CASSSTAGGLYEQYF
>TRBV13|TRBJ1-1|.|15|.
TGTGCCAGCAGCTTTGAAATGGGGGGGGGCACTGAAGCTTTCTTT
CASSFEMGGGTEAFF
>TRBV19|TRBJ1-5|TRBD1|14|.
TGTGCCAGTATCGGAAAGGGGGCTTTTCAGCCCCAGCATTTT
CASIGKGAFQPQHF
>TRBV7-9|TRBJ1-3|.|17|.
TGTTCCAGCAGCTTAGGACTATACAAAGACTCTGGAAACACCATATATTTT
CSSSLGLYKDSGNTIYF
>TRBV7-2|TRBJ2-7|.|14|.
TGTGCCAGCAGCCGGGGTAGAAACTCCTACGAGCAGTACTTC
CASSRGRNSYEQYF
>TRBV18|TRBJ1-6|TRBD1|15|.
TGTGCCAGCTCACCAAACGTGGGACAGAATTCACCCCTCCACTTT
CASSPNVGQNSPLHF
>TRBV18|TRBJ1-1|TRBD1|14|.
TGTGCCAGCTCTATACAGGGGGCCGTAGCTGAAGCTTTCTTT
CASSIQGAVAEAFF
>TRBV9|TRBJ2-2|TRBD1|17|.
TGTGCCAGCCGCGTAGTAAGGGACAGGGTGAACACCGGGGAGCTGTTTTTT
CASRVVRDRVNTGELFF
>TRBV6-1|TRBJ2-3|.|14|.
TGTGCCAGCAGTGACGGGACTAGCACAGATACGCAGTATTTT
CASSDGTSTDTQYF
>TRBV30|TRBJ1-1|.|12|few
TGTGCCTGGAGTTCTGGAGGCACTGAAGCTTTCTTT
CAWSSGGTEAFF
>TRBV7-2|TRBJ2-7|.|14|few
TGTGCCAGCAGCCCCAGACAGGGAGGCTACGAGCAGTACTTC
CASSPRQGGYEQYF
>TRBV4-3|TRBJ2-1|.|15|.
TGCGCCAGCAGCCATCACAGGGCCTCCTACAATGAGCAGTTCTTC
CASSHHRASYNEQFF
>TRBV5-1|TRBJ2-1|.|15|.
TGCGCCAGCAGCTTGGTATGGGGGGGGCTTAATGAGCAGTTCTTC
CASSLVWGGLNEQFF
>TRBV4-3|TRBJ2-1|.|17|.
TGCGCCAGCAGCCAAGCGTACGCAGGGGGGTCCTACAATGAGCAGTTCTTC
CASSQAYAGGSYNEQFF
>TRBV29-1|TRBJ1-1|.|13|.
TGCAGCGTTGTTGGGGCCCTCGGTACTGAAGCTTTCTTT
CSVVGALGTEAFF
>TRBV19|TRBJ1-1|.|13|.
TGTGCCAGTAGTACTTACAAGAACACTGAAGCTTTCTTT
CASSTYKNTEAFF
>TRBV7-2|TRBJ1-4|TRBD1|15|.
TGTGCCAGCAGAACTACGGGACAGGTGGATGAAAAACTGTTTTTT
CASRTTGQVDEKLFF
>TRBV4-3|TRBJ2-7|TRBD2|16|.
TGCGCCAGCAGCCAAGATTCGGGACTAGGAGGCTACGAGCAGTACTTC
CASSQDSGLGGYEQYF
>TRBV7-2|TRBJ2-3|TRBD2|15|few
TGTGCCAGCAGCTTAGTCGGGGGGGCGGTGGAAACGCAGTATTTT
CASSLVGGAVETQYF
>TRBV5-3|TRBJ1-2|.|14|few
TGTGCCAGACGCGCGGGGGGGCCTAACTATGGCTACACCTTC
CARRAGGPNYGYTF
>TRBV7-2|TRBJ1-1|TRBD1|15|few
TGTGCCAGCAGCCCAGGGGGCGGGCTGGGCACTGAAGCTTTCTTT
CASSPGGGLGTEAFF
>TRBV27|TRBJ1-5|.|18|once
TGTGCCAGCAGTGGAGTAAGGTCGGCGGACAGTAGCAATCAGCCCCAGCATTTT
CASSGVRSADSSNQPQHF
>TRBV4-1|TRBJ1-1|TRBD1|17|.
TGCGCCAGCAGCCTTGGACAGGGGGCGGTCCGTGGGACTGAAGCTTTCTTT
CASSLGQGAVRGTEAFF
>TRBV7-9|TRBJ1-5|TRBD1|15|.
TGTGCCAGCAGCGACAGGGGGGGAAGCAATCAGCCCCAGCATTTT
CASSDRGGSNQPQHF
>TRBV13|TRBJ1-1|TRBD1|12|.
TGTGCCAGCAGCTTGGGGACAGGGGTTGCTTTCTTT
CASSLGTGVAFF
>TRBV5-6|TRBJ2-3|.|13|.
TGTGCCAGCAGCACCGCGCAGGCAGATACGCAGTATTTT
CASSTAQADTQYF
>TRBV4-1|TRBJ1-2|.|14|.
TGCGCCAGCAGCCAAGGTACCAATAGCTATGGCTACACCTTC
CASSQGTNSYGYTF
>TRBV2|TRBJ1-1|.|11|.
TGTGCCAGCTTTAGACAGGATGAAGCTTTCTTT
CASFRQDEAFF
>TRBV6-6|TRBJ2-7|.|15|.
TGTGCCAGCAGTTATATGGGGGAGGTAAGGGACGAGCAGTACTTC
CASSYMGEVRDEQYF
>TRBV27|TRBJ1-4|TRBD1|15|.
TGTGCCAGCAGTGTTGACAGGGTTACTAATGAAAAACTGTTTTTT
CASSVDRVTNEKLFF
>TRBV19|TRBJ1-1|TRBD1|17|.
TGTGCCAGTAGCCCGGGACAGGGTAAAATAGAGACCCATGAAGCTTTCTTT
CASSPGQGKIETHEAFF
>TRBV2|TRBJ1-1|TRBD1|13|.
TGTGCCACCTCGGGGACAGGGGACACTGAAGCTTTCTTT
CATSGTGDTEAFF